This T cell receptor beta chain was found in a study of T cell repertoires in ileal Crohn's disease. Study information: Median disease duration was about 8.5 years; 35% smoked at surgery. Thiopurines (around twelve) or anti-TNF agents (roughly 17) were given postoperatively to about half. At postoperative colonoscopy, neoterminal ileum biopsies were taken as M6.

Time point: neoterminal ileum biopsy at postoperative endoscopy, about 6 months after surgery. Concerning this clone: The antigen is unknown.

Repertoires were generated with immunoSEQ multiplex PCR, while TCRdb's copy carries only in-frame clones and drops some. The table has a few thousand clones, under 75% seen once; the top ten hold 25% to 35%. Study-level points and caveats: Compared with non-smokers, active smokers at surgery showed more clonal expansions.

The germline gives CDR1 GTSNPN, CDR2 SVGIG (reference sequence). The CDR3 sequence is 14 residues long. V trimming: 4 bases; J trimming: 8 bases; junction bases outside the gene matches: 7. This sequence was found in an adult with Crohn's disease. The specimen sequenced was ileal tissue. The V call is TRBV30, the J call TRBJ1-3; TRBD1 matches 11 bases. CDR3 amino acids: CAWNTGTGGDTIYF. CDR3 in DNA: TGTGCCTGGAATACCGGGACAGGGGGGGACACCATATATTTT.